This T cell receptor beta chain was sequenced during a study of blood T cells in healthy people across ages. Study-wide points: Underestimates were what the diversity estimates from one million T cells were considered to be.

The V end lost 3 bases, the J end lost 4 bases, and 11 bases lay between the germline ends. Germline lookup yields CDR1 SGHTA and CDR2 FQGNSA. This CDR3 has 14 residues. A sample-barcoded 5' primer and a J-beta primer mix were used in a second PCR of about 7 to 11 cycles. TCRdb redid the calling of the 5' RACE reads with MiXCR, one entry per CDR3 protein. This sample has 1,800,000 or so distinct CDR3 sequences; about 39% occur once, and the top ten carry 20% to 25%. With regard to this clonotype: The antigen is unknown.

Sequenced: blood. This clonotype was obtained from a human donor in good health. The J gene is TRBJ2-3, the V gene TRBV7-2; tentatively, D is TRBD2 (5 bases). This chain's CDR3 is CASSLRVVADTQYF. The CDR3 DNA reads TGTGCCAGCAGCTTGAGGGTAGTCGCAGATACGCAGTATTTT.